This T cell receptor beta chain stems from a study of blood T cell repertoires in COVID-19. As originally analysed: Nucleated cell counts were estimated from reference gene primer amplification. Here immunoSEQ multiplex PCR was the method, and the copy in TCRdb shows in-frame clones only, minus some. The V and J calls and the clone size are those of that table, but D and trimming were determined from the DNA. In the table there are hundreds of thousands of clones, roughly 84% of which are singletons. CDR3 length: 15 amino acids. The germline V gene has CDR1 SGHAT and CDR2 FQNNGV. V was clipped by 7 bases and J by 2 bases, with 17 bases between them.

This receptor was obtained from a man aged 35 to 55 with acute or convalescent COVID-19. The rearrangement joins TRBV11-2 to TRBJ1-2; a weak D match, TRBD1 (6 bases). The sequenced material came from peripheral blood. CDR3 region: CASNLLTGLNYGYTF. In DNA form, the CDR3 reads TGTGCCAGCAACCTCCTGACAGGACTCAACTATGGCTACACCTTC.